What follows are 27 T cell receptor beta chains derived from one specimen sequenced in a study of identical twins. TCRdb independently ran MiXCR on the 5' RACE reads; one entry per CDR3 protein. Among around 570,000 distinct CDR3 sequences listed, 9.5% to 10% were seen once. The data also belong to a second study, concerning yellow fever vaccine responses in identical twins.

The sample comprised PBMCs. These receptors were obtained from a woman between 18 and 29 years old in good health.

The V gene is TRBV29-1, the J gene TRBJ2-1; D possibly corresponds to TRBD2 (7 bases). Germline CDR1 reads SQVTM; CDR2 reads ANQGSEA. V dropped 4 bases and J dropped 10 bases, with 17 bases sitting between them. The CDR3 contains 13 residues. The CDR3 DNA reads TGCAGCGTTGGAACAGGGAATAGCGGGGAGCAGTTCTTC. It is translated as CSVGTGNSGEQFF.

This clonotype was picked up a small number of times. The chain carries TRBV24-1 and TRBJ2-1, with D possibly being TRBD2 (6 bases). The germline gives CDR1 KGHDR, CDR2 SFDVKD. Trimming left V 4 bases short and J 5 bases short, with 17 bases between. CDR3 length: 16 residues. The CDR3 DNA is TGTGCCACCAGTGACCCGGGGGTCGGGGCCCACAATGAGCAGTTCTTC. Translating gives CATSDPGVGAHNEQFF.

This clonotype was seen more than once but under ten times. The rearrangement links TRBV27 to TRBJ2-1, with D perhaps matching TRBD1 (5 bases). Per germline, CDR1 MNHEY and CDR2 SMNVEV (reference sequence). Trimming pared 1 base from V and 7 bases from J, leaving 11 bases between. CDR3 length: 14 residues. The DNA of the CDR3 is TGTGCCAGCAGTTTATTTGCAGGGATGAATGAGCAGTTCTTC. This encodes CASSLFAGMNEQFF.

The V call is TRBV5-4, the J call TRBJ1-1, with D tentatively TRBD1 (6 bases). V lost 4 bases and J 2 bases, leaving 18 bases between the germline ends. The CDR3 is 16 residues long. Germline V gives CDR1 SGHNT, CDR2 YYREEE (reference sequence). The CDR3 coding sequence is TGTGCCAGCAGCCCAGTTACCGGGACACTAAACACTGAAGCTTTCTTT. Its protein product is CASSPVTGTLNTEAFF.

In this sample, this clonotype turned up a few times. This rearrangement joins TRBV19 to TRBJ1-1, with 8 bases matching TRBD1. The CDR3 length is 15 residues. CDR1 is LNHDA, CDR2 SQIVND, per germline (reference sequence). V trimming: 8 bases; J trimming: 0 bases; junction bases outside the gene matches: 8. The CDR3 DNA sequence: TGTGCCAGTTCCCGGGACAGGAACATGAACACTGAAGCTTTCTTT. Translated, it gives CASSRDRNMNTEAFF. The full variable domain, rest sourced from reference TRBV19 and TRBJ1-1, is DGGITQSPKYLFRKEGQNVTLSCEQNLNHDAMYWYRQDPGQGLRLIYYSQIVNDFQKGDIAEGYSVSREKKESFPLTVTSAQKNPTAFYLCASSRDRNMNTEAFFGQGTRLTVV.

This chain connects TRBV12-3 or TRBV12-4 to TRBJ1-5; D unclear. This CDR3 is built from 15 residues. Trimming took off 4 bases at V and 7 bases at J, with 17 bases between the two ends. CDR3 sequence (DNA): TGTGCCAGCAGTTCCCGCGGAGCCCCGGAACAGCCCCAGCATTTT. It is translated as CASSSRGAPEQPQHF.

This clonotype was seen only a few times. The V and J genes are TRBV6-5 and TRBJ1-1; D unresolved. The CDR3 length is 14 residues. Trimming stripped 0 bases from V and 4 bases from J, with 9 bases between. Germline V gene sequence: CDR1 MNHEY, CDR2 SVGAGI. CDR3 sequence: CASSYSRQATEAFF. CDR3 nucleotide sequence: TGTGCCAGCAGTTACTCGCGTCAGGCCACTGAAGCTTTCTTT.

The chain combines TRBV19 with TRBJ2-1; D is perhaps TRBD2 (5 bases). CDR1 and CDR2 from the germline V gene are LNHDA and SQIVND (reference sequence). The CDR3 extends over 11 amino acids. Trimming pared 6 bases from V and 8 bases from J, leaving 8 bases between. The CDR3 spells CASRRADEQFF. The DNA of the CDR3 is TGTGCCAGTAGGCGGGCCGATGAGCAGTTCTTC.

The sample holds a few counts of this clonotype. The chain joins TRBV11-2 to TRBJ2-1, with a possible D match to TRBD1 (5 bases). The CDR3 is 16 residues long. Germline CDR1 reads SGHAT; CDR2 reads FQNNGV. V was pared by 2 bases and J by 1 base, with 12 bases between. The CDR3 sequence: CASSLLQVGSYNEQFF. In DNA, the CDR3 is TGTGCCAGCAGCTTATTACAGGTTGGATCCTACAATGAGCAGTTCTTC.

There are a few counts of this clonotype. This sequence joins TRBV7-2 and TRBJ2-2; 7 positions agree with TRBD2. CDR1 and CDR2 (germline): SGHTA, FQGNSA. The CDR3 runs to 16 residues. The junction had 2 bases not matched to a gene; V was cut back by 1 base and J by 0 bases. CDR3 sequence: CASSLVGLANTGELFF. CDR3 nucleotide sequence: TGTGCCAGCAGCTTAGTAGGACTAGCGAACACCGGGGAGCTGTTTTTT.

The chain employs TRBV6-4 and TRBJ2-3; no clear D. V shed 8 bases and J shed 4 bases, with 4 bases lying between them. The germline V gene has CDR1 MRHNA and CDR2 SNTAGT. CDR3 length: 10 amino acids. CDR3 bases: TGTGCCAGCGGGGCAGATACGCAGTATTTT. It encodes CASGADTQYF.

This clonotype has a count of ten or more. J is TRBJ2-3 and V is TRBV6-2 or TRBV6-3; no clear D gene. Germline V gives CDR1 MNHEY, CDR2 SVGEGT. The CDR3 runs 14 residues. The V end was cut by 6 bases, the J end by 3 bases, with 13 bases between. As DNA, the CDR3 is TGTGCCAGCAGCCACGCCCTGGAGACAGATACGCAGTATTTT. Translated: CASSHALETDTQYF.

This clonotype was detected a few times. This rearrangement joins TRBV28 to TRBJ1-4; D is perhaps TRBD1 (5 bases). The CDR3 spans 15 residues. CDR1 is MDHEN, CDR2 SYDVKM, per germline. V lost 7 bases and J 8 bases, leaving 20 bases between the germline ends. This chain's CDR3 is CASKVKGSAKEKLFF. The CDR3 region has the DNA TGTGCCAGCAAAGTAAAGGGGTCTGCAAAAGAAAAACTGTTTTTT.

Many counts were recorded for this clonotype. This chain joins TRBV2 and TRBJ2-3; D tentatively reads TRBD1 or TRBD2 (5 bases each). The germline gives CDR1 SNHLY, CDR2 FYNNEI. The CDR3 runs 14 residues. Trimming cost V 8 bases and J 0 bases, with 12 bases left between them. The CDR3 reads CASEGTGSTDTQYF. CDR3 nucleotides: TGTGCCAGCGAGGGGACCGGAAGCACAGATACGCAGTATTTT.

The chain links TRBV20-1 to TRBJ2-5; TRBD2 agrees at 8 bases. Trimming at V came to 2 bases and at J to 1 base, leaving 9 bases not matched to a gene. Germline V gives CDR1 DFQATT, CDR2 SNEGSKA (reference sequence). The CDR3 sequence is 16 residues long. CDR3 residues: CSARIVASGFQETQYF. In nucleotides, the CDR3 is TGCAGTGCTAGAATTGTGGCTAGCGGGTTCCAAGAGACCCAGTACTTC.

The rearrangement uses TRBV7-2 and TRBJ2-3; D perhaps matches TRBD2 (7 bases). Trimming cost V 5 bases and J 2 bases, with 14 bases left between them. Per germline, CDR1 SGHTA and CDR2 FQGNSA. The CDR3 contains 15 residues. CDR3 nucleotides: TGTGCCAGCAGCCCCAAGGGGGGGGACACAGATACGCAGTATTTT. Residues: CASSPKGGDTDTQYF.

This clonotype was recorded many times. V usage is TRBV5-1 and J usage is TRBJ2-2, with TRBD1 matching 7 bases. Germline V lookup: CDR1 SGHRS, CDR2 YFSETQ. CDR3 length: 15 residues. The V and J ends lost 1 base and 0 bases, in that order; junction bases with no gene match: 0. The CDR3 nucleotides are TGCGCCAGCAGCTTGACAGGGGCGAACACCGGGGAGCTGTTTTTT. This gives the protein CASSLTGANTGELFF.

This clonotype was observed many times. The chain combines TRBV12-5 with TRBJ2-7; maybe TRBD1 (5 bases). Between the trimmed V and J ends, which lost 5 bases and 7 bases, there was a span of 21 bases. Germline lookup yields CDR1 LGHNT and CDR2 FRNRAP. The CDR3 is made up of 15 amino acids. The CDR3 is CASGPDPPRAGEQYF. The CDR3 nucleotides are TGTGCTAGTGGTCCGGACCCCCCCAGGGCTGGGGAGCAGTACTTC.

A few counts support this clonotype. The chain links TRBV20-1 to TRBJ2-5; perhaps TRBD2 as D (6 bases). Germline CDR1 DFQATT, CDR2 SNEGSKA (reference sequence). The CDR3 length is 13 residues. Trimming cost V 0 bases and J 5 bases, with 10 bases left between them. This CDR3 is CSARDLGLETQYF. Here the CDR3 DNA reads TGCAGTGCTAGAGATTTGGGACTCGAGACCCAGTACTTC.

A remark on this clonotype: A read error may explain this, as a much larger clone is one base away. V and J are TRBV6-2 or TRBV6-3 and TRBJ2-3; D is perhaps TRBD1 (5 bases). Germline values: CDR1 MNHEY, CDR2 SVGEGT. Trimming removed 7 bases from V and 2 bases from J, with 10 bases in between. This CDR3 region has 13 residues. The CDR3 is CASNPDTTDTQYF. The CDR3 bases are TGTGCCAGCAACCCGGACACCACAGATACGCAGTATTTT.

This chain uses TRBV6-4 with TRBJ2-1; weak D call: TRBD2 (6 bases). V was clipped by 0 bases and J by 6 bases, with 12 bases between them. The CDR3 runs 15 residues. The germline gives CDR1 MRHNA, CDR2 SNTAGT. The CDR3 bases are TGTGCCAGCAGTGACTCAACGGGAGTGGGCAATGAGCAGTTCTTC. It is translated as CASSDSTGVGNEQFF.

This clonotype showed up many times. The V and J genes are TRBV12-3 or TRBV12-4 and TRBJ2-7; 12 bases are shared with TRBD2. The CDR3 is 14 amino acids. V shed 6 bases and J 0 bases; nucleotides not matched to a gene: 0. Written as DNA, the CDR3 is TGTGCCAGCAGGACTAGCGGGAGCTCCTACGAGCAGTACTTC. Its protein product is CASRTSGSSYEQYF.

This clonotype was detected many times. Mismatch with germline at one junction end may stem from a read error. The V gene is TRBV7-9, the J gene TRBJ2-3, with 10 bases matching TRBD1. CDR1 is SEHNR and CDR2 is FQNEAQ in the germline V gene (reference sequence). The CDR3 is made up of 15 amino acids. CDR3 protein: CAGSFAGQGTDTQYF. Written as DNA, the CDR3 is TGTGCCGGCAGCTTTGCGGGACAGGGGACAGATACGCAGTATTTT.

The V gene is TRBV6-2 or TRBV6-3, the J gene TRBJ2-7, with TRBD1 as a possible D gene (6 bases). Trimming took off 8 bases at V and 2 bases at J, with 13 bases between the two ends. There are 13 residues in the CDR3. Looked up from germline, CDR1 is MNHEY and CDR2 is SVGEGT. DNA of the CDR3: TGTGCCAGCCGGCCAGGGGCTCCCTACGAGCAGTACTTC. This translates into CASRPGAPYEQYF.

The chain employs TRBV5-6 and TRBJ1-1; no clear D. This CDR3 contains 15 residues. V lost 3 bases to trimming and J lost 5 bases, with 17 bases between them. Germline values: CDR1 SGHDT, CDR2 YYEEEE. As DNA, the CDR3 is TGTGCCAGCAGCTACAACGGAGTTCCTAGGACTGAAGCTTTCTTT. This sequence encodes CASSYNGVPRTEAFF.

This clonotype was found a few times. This chain connects TRBV5-1 to TRBJ2-5, with 12 positions matching TRBD1. Germline values: CDR1 SGHRS, CDR2 YFSETQ. CDR3 length: 16 amino acids. V shed 6 bases, J shed 4 bases, and the junction held 10 bases outside the gene matches. This chain's CDR3 is CASTVSGTGGGETQYF. CDR3 nucleotides: TGCGCCAGCACGGTTTCCGGGACAGGGGGCGGAGAGACCCAGTACTTC.

This clonotype showed up many times. V gene TRBV11-2 combines with J gene TRBJ1-1, with D possibly being TRBD1 (6 bases). Germline lookup yields CDR1 SGHAT and CDR2 FQNNGV. The CDR3 totals 17 residues. The germline V and J ends were trimmed by 2 bases and 0 bases, with 16 bases remaining between them. The CDR3 loop reads CASSLWDMFSMNTEAFF. The CDR3 DNA reads TGTGCCAGCAGCTTATGGGACATGTTTTCGATGAACACTGAAGCTTTCTTT.